The sequence of this TCR beta chain was determined in a study of OX40 agonist ivuxolimab in advanced cancers. Study details: It was ivuxolimab, an agonistic anti-OX40 (CD134) antibody, that patients were treated with. At approximately 80% male, the cohort had a mean age of around 56 years, ranging from roughly 20 to 85. General study results and limits: Mean expanded clone counts were higher in CD8+ than CD4+ T cells.

The method was immunoSEQ multiplex PCR; TCRdb's version includes in-frame clones alone and lacks a portion of them. The profile shows about 96,000 clones, 84% of them singletons. Any history of autoimmune disease or systemic immunosuppression disqualified patients. CDR3 length equals 13 residues. Trimming left V 4 bases short and J 0 bases short, with 6 bases between. CDR1 is LGHNA, CDR2 YSLEER, per germline. This clone has a single count. Antigen: not known. The TCR sequence derives from an adult with an advanced solid tumor such as melanoma, head and neck, liver or kidney cancer. The rearrangement uses TRBV4-3 and TRBJ1-1; perhaps TRBD1 as D (5 bases). The source material was CD4+ or CD8+ T cells sorted from blood, sampled in a trial of the OX40 agonist ivuxolimab. The CDR3 bases are TGCGCCAGCAGCCCCAGGGTGAACACTGAAGCTTTCTTT. This gives the protein CASSPRVNTEAFF.